The rows below give T cell receptor beta chains drawn from one sample of a study of blood T cells in healthy people across ages. TCRdb re-analysed the 5' RACE reads in MiXCR, keeping a single row per CDR3 protein. The sample contains more than 750,000 distinct CDR3 sequences, approximately 32% of which appear only once. The same data also contributed to another study, on T cells of mothers and their children.

Sequencing was carried out using blood. All receptors derive from a middle-aged woman in good health. Each CDR3 is given with its conserved first and last residue. The D gene is left open where the match is weak. Where a row states a size, it is once, few, many or the class of an expanded clone; other rows omit it.

15	TRBV9	TRBJ2-1	TRBD2	many	CASSRSSGGIGEQFF	TGTGCCAGCAGCCGGTCTAGCGGGGGAATCGGCGAGCAGTTCTTC
11	TRBV19	TRBJ2-1	.	.	CASSIRDEQFF	TGTGCCAGTAGTATTAGAGATGAGCAGTTCTTC
16	TRBV28	TRBJ1-4	TRBD1	.	CASSPIFRGPNEKLFF	TGTGCCAGCAGTCCAATTTTCAGGGGGCCTAATGAAAAACTGTTTTTT
16	TRBV5-4	TRBJ1-4	.	.	CASSLGGGATNEKLFF	TGTGCCAGCAGCTTGGGGGGCGGAGCAACTAATGAAAAACTGTTTTTT
18	TRBV11-3	TRBJ1-2	.	.	CASSLDRQEPLNYYGYTF	TGTGCCAGCAGCTTAGATCGCCAGGAACCCCTTAATTACTATGGCTACACCTTC
15	TRBV7-9	TRBJ2-1	TRBD2	few	CASSRRAGNYNEQFF	TGTGCCAGCAGCCGCCGAGCGGGGAACTACAATGAGCAGTTCTTC
17	TRBV6-1	TRBJ2-7	.	once	CASRGFNRDLNSYEQYF	TGTGCCAGCAGGGGATTCAACCGGGACCTTAATTCCTACGAGCAGTACTTC
15	TRBV12-3/TRBV12-4	TRBJ2-3	.	.	CASSAEGGLTDTQYF	TGTGCCAGCAGCGCCGAAGGGGGTCTCACAGATACGCAGTATTTT
13	TRBV15	TRBJ1-5	.	few	CATSRGRNQPQHF	TGTGCCACCAGCAGAGGCAGAAATCAGCCCCAGCATTTT
13	TRBV9	TRBJ1-2	.	.	CASSVSGSLGYTF	TGTGCCAGCAGCGTATCAGGGTCGCTTGGCTACACCTTC
13	TRBV7-8	TRBJ2-1	TRBD1	.	CASSPIQGVVQFF	TGTGCCAGCAGCCCTATACAGGGGGTGGTGCAGTTCTTC
12	TRBV29-1	TRBJ2-5	TRBD1	.	CSVGQGLETQYF	TGCAGCGTTGGACAGGGGTTGGAGACCCAGTACTTC
13	TRBV7-9	TRBJ2-7	.	many	CASGPGLSYEQYF	TGTGCCAGCGGTCCCGGGCTCTCCTACGAGCAGTACTTC
14	TRBV28	TRBJ2-7	.	many	CASSLTGGVYEQYF	TGTGCCAGCAGTTTAACCGGGGGAGTCTACGAGCAGTACTTC
17	TRBV4-1	TRBJ2-1	TRBD2	many	CASSQRTSGGALNEQFF	TGCGCCAGCAGCCAAAGGACTAGCGGGGGGGCTCTGAATGAGCAGTTCTTC
15	TRBV5-1	TRBJ2-7	.	many	CASSLAGGVLDEQYF	TGCGCCAGCAGCTTGGCCGGCGGGGTCCTGGACGAGCAGTACTTC
13	TRBV29-1	TRBJ2-7	.	many	CSVISQETYEQYF	TGCAGCGTCATATCCCAGGAGACCTACGAGCAGTACTTC
16	TRBV5-6	TRBJ2-7	TRBD1	many	CASTSLAGTGMYEQYF	TGTGCCAGCACCAGCTTGGCCGGGACAGGGATGTACGAGCAGTACTTC
14	TRBV4-1	TRBJ1-2	.	many	CASSQDQAIYGYTF	TGCGCCAGCAGCCAAGATCAGGCCATTTATGGCTACACCTTC
13	TRBV18	TRBJ2-5	TRBD2	.	CASSSGGYNEQYF	TGTGCCAGCTCATCGGGAGGTTACAATGAGCAGTACTTC
16	TRBV6-2/TRBV6-3	TRBJ1-1	.	few	CASLVKPGQRNTEAFF	TGTGCCAGCCTAGTAAAACCGGGACAAAGGAACACTGAAGCTTTCTTT
15	TRBV3-1	TRBJ1-5	.	many	CASSPGYNSNQPQHF	TGTGCCAGCAGTCCCGGGTACAATAGCAATCAGCCCCAGCATTTT
16	TRBV10-3	TRBJ2-5	TRBD2	.	CAISESGLAGKGTQYF	TGTGCCATCAGTGAGTCGGGACTAGCGGGAAAAGGGACCCAGTACTTC
15	TRBV5-1	TRBJ2-3	.	few	CASSWRAPSTDTQYF	TGCGCCAGCAGCTGGAGGGCACCTAGCACAGATACGCAGTATTTT
14	TRBV2	TRBJ1-5	.	.	CASRGSGLGQPQHF	TGTGCCAGCAGAGGTTCAGGGCTTGGCCAGCCCCAGCATTTT
15	TRBV9	TRBJ2-7	TRBD2	many	CASSSSSGGSYEQYF	TGTGCCAGCAGCTCCTCTAGCGGGGGTTCCTACGAGCAGTACTTC
13	TRBV28	TRBJ2-7	TRBD1	many	CATMDRPSYEQYF	TGTGCCACTATGGACAGGCCATCCTACGAGCAGTACTTC
15	TRBV7-3	TRBJ2-7	TRBD2	once	CASSDGLAGPYEQYF	TGTGCCAGCAGCGACGGACTAGCGGGGCCTTACGAGCAGTACTTC